The clone carrying this T cell receptor beta chain was observed many times. This specimen comes from a study of CD8+CD57+ T cells in acquired aplastic anemia. Study at large: The DNA of sorted CD4+ and CD8+ cells averaged 3.2 ug.

The use of genomic DNA as template underpinned the TCR beta VDJ and CDR3 profiling. Using its own MiXCR run on the reads, TCRdb lists one record per CDR3 protein. The sample includes about 110,000 distinct CDR3 sequences, 40% to 60% of them seen just once. The CDR3 is 14 residues long. Germline V gene sequence: CDR1 SGHKS, CDR2 YYEKEE (reference sequence). V gave up 3 bases and J gave up 8 bases, with 15 bases separating them. The receptor was derived from a human donor in good health, serving as a control. The chain uses TRBV5-5 and TRBJ2-1, with no clear D. The sample comprised sorted CD4+, CD8+, or CD8+CD57+ T cells (not recorded which) from PBMCs. Here the CDR3 reads CASSSLDSRDEQFF. In DNA form, the CDR3 reads TGTGCCAGCAGCTCTCTAGATAGCCGGGATGAGCAGTTCTTC.